This T cell receptor beta chain derives from a study of technical replicates of blood from several donors. Libraries were prepared by immunoSEQ multiplex PCR; TCRdb keeps only in-frame clonotypes and omits some of them. The data contain roughly 80,000 clones, 75% to 95% of them singletons. The germline V and J ends were trimmed by 3 bases and 2 bases, with 9 bases remaining between them. Germline values: CDR1 SGHNT, CDR2 YYREEE (reference sequence). The CDR3 is 13 amino acids. V gene TRBV5-4 combines with J gene TRBJ2-7; possible D gene TRBD1, 6 bases. Sequencing input: T cells isolated from PBMCs. This receptor was identified in a human donor in good health. In DNA form, the CDR3 reads TGTGCCAGCAGCTCCAGGGGTACCTACGAGCAGTACTTC. Residues: CASSSRGTYEQYF.